Detailed here is one T cell receptor (beta chain). Vbeta (60) and Jbeta (13) primers were used in the PCR. The assay was immunoSEQ multiplex PCR, and TCRdb's table has in-frame clones only and misses some. The top ten hold approximately 3.9% of the sample, which has about 190,000 clones, approximately 84% seen once. This record comes from a study of cytomegalovirus exposure and HLA in healthy donors. Germline V lookup: CDR1 LGHNT, CDR2 FRNRAP. The CDR3 totals 16 residues. Unmatched junction bases numbered 6, after V lost 4 bases and J lost 3 bases. Sequenced material: PBMCs. The V and J genes are TRBV12-5 and TRBJ2-2; TRBD1 agrees at 9 bases. The receptor comes from a man aged 50 to 59 in good health and CMV-seronegative. The DNA of the CDR3 is TGTGCTAGTGGTTGGACAGGGGCCGTAGACACCGGGGAGCTGTTTTTT. It encodes CASGWTGAVDTGELFF.